The 29 T cell receptor beta chains listed next were all sequenced from one sample in a study of T cell repertoires in cytomegalovirus infection (dated by TCRdb to the late 2010s). What the treatment or condition label conveys for this sample: in vitro stimulation with specific CMV peptide epitopes to enrich CMV-specific T cells. These receptors' antigens are unknown. Instrument on record: Illumina HiSeq 1500. The public sequencing data were trimmed at Q25 with fastp and processed into clonotypes with MiXCR by TCRdb, which kept only in-frame beta chains. All rows with the same CDR3 protein become a single entry with the most common DNA and genes. The sample table lists around 900,000 distinct CDR3 sequences, approximately 30% of them with a count of one. Around an eighth of the sample is taken by the ten largest. The sequencing used cultured CD8+ T cells from PBMCs, collected from culture after CMV antigen stimulation. The receptors shown here come from a human donor in good health (CMV status not recorded). Some clones in this sample may be carry-over from other donors' samples.

This clonotype was observed at least ten times. Here the CDR3 reads CASSLLWTGVGEQYV. CDR3 sequence (DNA): TGTGCCAGCAGCTTACTATGGACAGGTGTGGGCGAGCAGTACGTC. The chain links TRBV7-2 to TRBJ2-7, with 7 positions matching TRBD1. From germline, CDR1 is SGHTA and CDR2 FQGNSA. The V segment lost 2 bases and the J segment 6 bases; nucleotides outside the gene matches: 10. The CDR3 spans 15 residues.

The chain combines TRBV7-4 with TRBJ2-5; D is possibly TRBD1 (5 bases). This CDR3 has 16 amino acids. The germline V gene encodes CDR1 SGHVT and CDR2 SQSDAQ. Trimming pared 1 base from V and 4 bases from J, leaving 16 bases between. CDR3 nucleotides: TGTGCCAGCAGCTTAGTCGGTCGTAGGCAGGGAGAGACCCAGTACTTC. Encoded protein: CASSLVGRRQGETQYF.

The table lists this clonotype with many counts. The chain links TRBV5-1 to TRBJ2-7, with D possibly matching TRBD2 (5 bases). CDR1 and CDR2 (germline): SGHRS, YFSETQ. V dropped 0 bases and J dropped 3 bases, with 10 bases sitting between them. The CDR3 runs 14 residues. The CDR3 bases are TGCGCCAGCAGCTTGGAACGGGGAAACTACGAGCAGTACGTC. This encodes CASSLERGNYEQYV.

CDR3 loop: CASSAPGLANEQFF. The CDR3 DNA is TGTGCCAGCAGCGCTCCGGGACTAGCGAATGAGCAGTTCTTC. The chain has TRBV9 and TRBJ2-1; 10 nucleotides line up with TRBD2. Trimming at V came to 3 bases and at J to 7 bases, leaving 4 bases not matched to a gene. The CDR3 runs 14 residues. Germline CDR1 and CDR2: SGDLS and YYNGEE.

This rearrangement joins TRBV4-1 to TRBJ1-2, with no clear D. CDR1 MGHRA and CDR2 YSYEKL come from the germline V gene. With 1 base removed from V and 4 bases from J, the gap between germline ends came to 1 base. The CDR3 consists of 11 residues. The CDR3 DNA is TGCGCCAGCAGCCAAGCCTATGGCTACACCTTC. This gives the protein CASSQAYGYTF.

This clonotype was counted between two and nine times. The J gene is TRBJ1-5, the V gene TRBV27, with no clear D. V was cut by 2 bases and J by 4 bases, with 12 bases left in between. CDR3 length equals 15 residues. Germline CDR1 and CDR2: MNHEY and SMNVEV (reference sequence). The CDR3: CASSLTRVGNQPQHF. Written as DNA, the CDR3 is TGTGCCAGCAGTTTAACTCGGGTGGGTAATCAGCCCCAGCATTTT.

This chain joins TRBV30 and TRBJ1-2, with 8 bases lining up with TRBD1. The CDR3 covers 14 residues. In germline, CDR1 is GTSNPN, CDR2 SVGIG (reference sequence). V lost 5 bases, J lost 10 bases, and 15 bases stayed unmatched. The CDR3, as DNA: TGTGCCTGGGACCCAATACAGGGGGGGACGGCCTACACCTTC. Its translation: CAWDPIQGGTAYTF.

The table lists this clonotype with many counts. This chain connects TRBV7-6 to TRBJ2-5; D not resolved. This CDR3 has 15 amino acids. Germline V gives CDR1 SGHVS, CDR2 FNYEAQ. Trimming left V 1 base short and J 0 bases short, with 9 bases between. The CDR3 coding sequence is TGTGCCAGCAGCTTAGTTGCAGCGTACCAAGAGACCCAGTACTTC. Encoded protein: CASSLVAAYQETQYF.

There are many counts of this clonotype. The chain joins TRBV7-9 to TRBJ1-4; D remains unclear. The CDR3 covers 13 residues. Trimming removed 3 bases at V and 8 bases at J, with 10 bases between. The V gene's germline CDR1 is SEHNR and CDR2 FQNEAQ (reference sequence). The CDR3 coding sequence is TGTGCCAGCAGCTTTCTTCGAAACGAAAAACTGTTTTTT. Translation gives CASSFLRNEKLFF.

CDR3 sequence: CASSQVGVEKLFF. In DNA form, the CDR3 reads TGCGCCAGCAGCCAAGTGGGGGTTGAAAAACTGTTTTTT. This chain links TRBV4-1 with TRBJ1-4; D perhaps matches TRBD1 (5 bases). V was pared by 1 base and J by 7 bases, with 7 bases between. This CDR3 comprises 13 residues. CDR1 is MGHRA and CDR2 is YSYEKL in the germline V gene.

With regard to this clonotype: This sequence may be a read error, since a much larger clone differs from it by one base. The chain links TRBV12-3 or TRBV12-4 to TRBJ1-3; no definite D call. The CDR3 spans 11 residues. Trimming cost V 8 bases and J 5 bases, with 7 bases left between them. CDR3 sequence: CASGPRNTIYF. As DNA, the CDR3 is TGTGCCAGCGGGCCAAGAAACACCATATATTTT.

On this clonotype: Being one base from a much bigger clone, this may be a read error. The rearrangement joins TRBV3-1 to TRBJ2-5; D is unclear. CDR3 size: 11 residues. Between the trimmed V and J ends, which lost 2 bases and 5 bases, there was a span of 3 bases. The germline V gene has CDR1 LGHDT and CDR2 YNNKEL (reference sequence). The CDR3 loop is CASSQWETQYF. As DNA, the CDR3 is TGTGCCAGCAGCCAATGGGAGACCCAGTACTTC.

This clonotype showed up just a few times. The chain couples TRBV7-9 to TRBJ2-7, with 10 bases that match TRBD2. This CDR3 is 15 amino acids long. V dropped 4 bases and J dropped 6; count of bases not matched to a gene: 9. Per germline, CDR1 SEHNR and CDR2 FQNEAQ (reference sequence). CDR3 sequence (DNA): TGTGCCAGCAGCTCCAGGCTAGCGGGGGAGCCCGAGCAGTACTTC. It translates to CASSSRLAGEPEQYF.

This clonotype was counted ten times or more. This sequence joins TRBV7-6 and TRBJ2-7; TRBD1 might be the D (6 bases). The V end lost 1 base, the J end lost 2 bases, and 12 bases lay between the germline ends. The CDR3 is 15 residues long. Germline CDR1 reads SGHVS; CDR2 reads FNYEAQ. The CDR3 nucleotides read TGTGCCAGCAGCTTAGAACAGGGTTCCGCCTACGAGCAGTACTTC. As protein: CASSLEQGSAYEQYF.

This clonotype has only a few counts. The chain joins TRBV6-1 to TRBJ1-1, with D uncertain. The germline CDR1 and CDR2 sequences are MNHNS and SASEGT. This CDR3 region has 13 residues. Trimming removed 9 bases at V and 0 bases at J, with 11 bases between. In DNA, the CDR3 is TGTGCCAGTCAGGAATTTTTGAACACTGAAGCTTTCTTT. Protein: CASQEFLNTEAFF.

Concerning this clonotype: Being one base from a much bigger clone, this may be a read error. The chain couples TRBV5-3 to TRBJ1-2; D is unclear. TRBV5-3 is placed among ORFs of uncertain function. CDR3 size: 10 residues. V was pared by 8 bases and J by 6 bases, with 8 bases between. The CDR3 sequence: CASSAHGYTF. The CDR3 DNA sequence: TGTGCCAGCAGCGCCCATGGCTACACCTTC.

This clonotype was picked up many times. The chain recombines TRBV7-9 with TRBJ2-1; D is uncertain. CDR1 SEHNR and CDR2 FQNEAQ come from the germline V gene (reference sequence). CDR3 length equals 17 residues. Trimming cost V 5 bases and J 2 bases, with 19 bases left between them. CDR3 coding DNA: TGTGCCAGCAGCAAGACGTCTTCCAGATTAACCTACAATGAGCAGTTCTTC. Protein product: CASSKTSSRLTYNEQFF. Supplemented by reference TRBV7-9 and TRBJ2-1, the full variable domain reads DTGVSQNPRHKITKRGQNVTFRCDPISEHNRLYWYRQTLGQGPEFLTYFQNEAQLEKSRLLSDRFSAERPKGSFSTLEIQRTEQGDSAMYLCASSKTSSRLTYNEQFFGPGTRLTVL.

This clonotype was recorded many times. This chain uses TRBV6-2 or TRBV6-3 with TRBJ1-1; 9 nucleotides align to TRBD1. The germline V gene encodes CDR1 MNHEY and CDR2 SVGEGT. The CDR3 is 19 amino acids. V trimming: 0 bases; J trimming: 0 bases; junction bases outside the gene matches: 11. CDR3 residues: CASSYSFYGQGHMNTEAFF. For the CDR3, the DNA is TGTGCCAGCAGTTACTCTTTTTACGGACAGGGGCACATGAACACTGAAGCTTTCTTT.

On this clonotype: At one boundary the junction diverges from the germline segment, which might be a read error. The J gene is TRBJ2-2, the V gene TRBV19, with 14 bases fitting TRBD2. The germline CDR1 and CDR2 sequences are LNHDA and SQIVND (reference sequence). The CDR3 has 16 residues. CDR3 loop: CVSSQGLAGEVGELFF. CDR3 bases: TGTGTCAGTAGTCAGGGACTAGCGGGGGAGGTCGGGGAGCTGTTTTTT. Using reference TRBV19 and TRBJ2-2 for the parts outside the CDR3, the full variable domain is DGGITQSPKYLFRKEGQNVTLSCEQNLNHDAMYWYRQDPGQGLRLIYYSQIVNDFQKGDIAEGYSVSREKKESFPLTVTSAQKNPTAFYLCVSSQGLAGEVGELFFGEGSRLTVL.

This chain uses TRBV4-1 with TRBJ2-5; 9 nucleotides match TRBD1. The CDR3 loop spans 15 amino acids. Germline lookup yields CDR1 MGHRA and CDR2 YSYEKL. With V trimmed by 4 bases and J by 4 bases, 7 bases remained unmatched. CDR3 in DNA: TGCGCCAGCAGCCGCGACAGGGGGGATGGAGAGACCCAGTACTTC. It encodes CASSRDRGDGETQYF.

The rearrangement uses TRBV11-2 and TRBJ1-1; the D is unclear. The CDR3 spans 16 residues. Germline CDR1 reads SGHAT; CDR2 reads FQNNGV. V was cut by 2 bases and J by 3 bases, with 16 bases left in between. The CDR3 spells CASSLWRVNRDTEAFF. The CDR3 DNA sequence: TGTGCCAGCAGCTTATGGAGAGTCAACCGGGACACTGAAGCTTTCTTT.

This clonotype appeared a few times. The V call is TRBV27, the J call TRBJ1-4, with D unclear. Germline lookup yields CDR1 MNHEY and CDR2 SMNVEV (reference sequence). V lost 6 bases and J lost 2, with 10 bases in between. The CDR3 totals 14 residues. CDR3 bases: TGTGCCAGCAGCCTACACTCGACTAATGAAAAACTGTTTTTT. Translation gives CASSLHSTNEKLFF.

This clonotype was seen many times. CDR3 DNA: TGTGCCAGCAGTTTGCTCGGACTAGCGGGCCAAGAGACCCAGTACTTC. It yields the protein CASSLLGLAGQETQYF. This chain connects TRBV28 to TRBJ2-5, with 11 bases fitting TRBD2. The germline V gene has CDR1 MDHEN and CDR2 SYDVKM. J lost 1 base, V lost 3 bases, and 4 bases had no gene match. The CDR3 runs to 16 residues.

The chain uses TRBV12-5 and TRBJ2-1; possible D gene TRBD2, 6 bases. Germline V lookup: CDR1 LGHNT, CDR2 FRNRAP. V was shortened by 6 bases and J by 0 bases, with 18 bases between the two germline ends. The CDR3 runs to 17 residues. CDR3: CASGLGWDGGSYNEQFF. CDR3 DNA sequence: TGTGCTAGTGGCCTCGGGTGGGACGGGGGCTCCTACAATGAGCAGTTCTTC. The full variable domain, completed using reference TRBV12-5 and TRBJ2-1, is DARVTQTPRHKVTEMGQEVTMRCQPILGHNTVFWYRQTMMQGLELLAYFRNRAPLDDSGMPKDRFSAEMPDATLATLKIQPSEPRDSAVYFCASGLGWDGGSYNEQFFGPGTRLTVL.

The V call is TRBV28, the J call TRBJ2-1; D unresolved. This CDR3 comprises 15 residues. The V and J ends lost 6 bases and 0 bases respectively, with 12 bases between them. Germline values: CDR1 MDHEN, CDR2 SYDVKM. The CDR3 is CASRPGSSSYNEQFF. The CDR3 DNA reads as TGTGCCAGCAGACCGGGCTCGAGCTCCTACAATGAGCAGTTCTTC.

The gene calls are TRBV7-9 and TRBJ1-2; 7 bases are shared with TRBD1. The CDR3 is 13 amino acids. Trimming removed 5 bases from V and 7 bases from J; junction bases left unmatched: 7. Germline V gene data show CDR1 as SEHNR and CDR2 as FQNEAQ (reference sequence). This chain's CDR3 is CASSPTTGLGYTF. The CDR3 DNA is TGTGCCAGCAGCCCCACGACAGGGCTTGGCTACACCTTC.

The V gene is TRBV4-1, the J gene TRBJ2-1; TRBD1 matches 10 bases. Germline V lookup: CDR1 MGHRA, CDR2 YSYEKL. The CDR3 is 17 residues long. Germline trimming cut 3 bases from V and 5 bases from J; bases unmatched to any gene: 10. CDR3 in amino acids: CASSHATGTGANNEQFF. The CDR3 nucleotides are TGCGCCAGCAGCCACGCCACCGGGACAGGGGCGAACAATGAGCAGTTCTTC.

This chain uses TRBV7-2 with TRBJ2-3, with 8 bases aligning to TRBD2. Trimming at V came to 5 bases and at J to 0 bases, leaving 10 bases not matched to a gene. CDR1 is SGHTA, CDR2 FQGNSA, per germline. This CDR3 is built from 17 residues. CDR3 in DNA: TGTGCCAGCAGCCTCTGGACTAGCAGATACAGCACAGATACGCAGTATTTT. Translated, it gives CASSLWTSRYSTDTQYF. The whole variable domain, remainder taken from reference TRBV7-2 and TRBJ2-3, is GAGVSQSPSNKVTEKGKDVELRCDPISGHTALYWYRQSLGQGLEFLIYFQGNSAPDKSGLPSDRFSAERTGGSVSTLTIQRTQQEDSAVYLCASSLWTSRYSTDTQYFGPGTRLTVL.

The J gene is TRBJ2-2, the V gene TRBV12-3 or TRBV12-4; D perhaps matches TRBD1 (7 bases). The CDR3 has 15 residues. Deletions cut 5 bases from V and 4 bases from J, with 14 bases between. The CDR3: CASSHRQGGTGELFF. CDR3 DNA sequence: TGTGCCAGCAGTCACAGACAGGGAGGCACCGGGGAGCTGTTTTTT.